This TCR beta chain was profiled in a study of blood T cell repertoires in COVID-19. In this sample, this clone turned up once. Germline V lookup: CDR1 KGHDR, CDR2 SFDVKD. This CDR3 spans 16 amino acids. Losses at the gene ends were 4 bases for V and 4 bases for J; bases not matched to a gene: 10. Some clones are missing from TCRdb's copy, which holds only in-frame ones; the method was immunoSEQ multiplex PCR. The sample holds about 210,000 clones, more than 70% seen once. The sequence was collected from a woman in her forties or fifties with acute or convalescent COVID-19. The sequenced material came from peripheral blood. This chain connects TRBV24-1 to TRBJ2-7; 9 bases line up with TRBD1. In nucleotides, the CDR3 is TGTGCCACCAGTGACCCCTTAGGGACAGGGTCTTACGAGCAGTACTTC. This codes for CATSDPLGTGSYEQYF.